The next 11 T cell receptor beta chains were all read from a single sample in a study of radiotherapy plus CTLA-4 blockade in lung cancer. Repertoires were generated with immunoSEQ multiplex PCR, while TCRdb's copy carries only in-frame clones and drops some. The data show about 72,000 clones, with under 85% seen just once and roughly 4% held by the top ten. Sequences were derived from peripheral blood, sampled from a patient treated with radiotherapy plus ipilimumab. Source of these receptors: a human donor with non-small cell lung cancer who had a partial response to radiotherapy plus ipilimumab.

The genes are TRBV7-9 and TRBJ2-7, with D possibly being TRBD1 (5 bases). CDR3 size: 14 residues. Trimming pared 1 base from V and 6 bases from J, leaving 13 bases between. Germline V gene sequence: CDR1 SEHNR, CDR2 FQNEAQ (reference sequence). The CDR3, as DNA: TGTGCCAGCAGCTTAGGGTCCCAGGGTTTCGAGCAGTACTTC. Amino acids: CASSLGSQGFEQYF.

CDR3 DNA: TGCGCCAGCAGCCCCGGGACAGGGGTTTCGAACGAGCAGTACTTC. Translated, it gives CASSPGTGVSNEQYF. This chain connects TRBV5-1 to TRBJ2-7; TRBD1 matches 10 bases. Germline CDR1 SGHRS, CDR2 YFSETQ. With V trimmed by 4 bases and J by 5 bases, 9 bases remained unmatched. CDR3 length: 15 residues.

The chain has TRBV27 and TRBJ2-7; TRBD1 matches at 12 bases. The CDR3 spans 16 residues. Germline V gives CDR1 MNHEY, CDR2 SMNVEV (reference sequence). Trimming at V came to 3 bases and at J to 5 bases, leaving 8 bases not matched to a gene. CDR3 DNA sequence: TGTGCCAGCAGTTTCACAGGGACAGGGGGCCCGCACGAGCAGTACTTC. Protein product: CASSFTGTGGPHEQYF.

There are a few counts of this clone. This chain links TRBV11-2 with TRBJ2-3; 8 positions match TRBD2. Germline loops: CDR1 SGHAT, CDR2 FQNNGV. V lost 1 base and J lost 4; bases outside the gene matches: 4. This CDR3 region has 15 residues. CDR3 DNA: TGTGCCAGCAGCTTAGCGGGAGGGCCATCAGATACGCAGTATTTT. Translated: CASSLAGGPSDTQYF.

The chain links TRBV12-2 to TRBJ2-1; the DNA was not compared with TRBD2, the D call given in the table. TRBV12-2 represents a pseudogene. The length of the CDR3 is 16 residues. CDR3 sequence (DNA): TGTGCAAGTCGCGGAAAGGCTAGCGGGACCTACAATGAGCAGTTCTTC. As protein: CASRGKASGTYNEQFF.

This chain connects TRBV9 to TRBJ2-7; 10 nucleotides line up with TRBD1. V lost 4 bases to trimming and J lost 6 bases; unmatched junction nucleotides: 7. CDR1 is SGDLS, CDR2 YYNGEE, per germline. The CDR3 spans 14 residues. CDR3 coding DNA: TGTGCCAGCAGCAGACAGGGGGCTTCGGTCGAGCAGTACTTC. This encodes CASSRQGASVEQYF.

The chain employs TRBV5-1 and TRBJ2-1, with D maybe TRBD2 (7 bases). With 4 bases removed from V and 7 bases from J, the gap between germline ends came to 21 bases. The CDR3 is made up of 16 amino acids. In germline, CDR1 is SGHRS, CDR2 YFSETQ. The CDR3, as DNA: TGCGCCAGCAGCGCCTTCGGAGGGGGAGGGGGGAATGAGCAGTTCTTC. This translates into CASSAFGGGGGNEQFF.

This clone was recorded a few times. V usage is TRBV19 and J usage is TRBJ1-2, with 7 bases fitting TRBD1. The CDR3 spans 13 residues. Germline V gene data show CDR1 as LNHDA and CDR2 as SQIVND (reference sequence). J gave up 8 bases and V 9 bases, and 12 bases lay outside the gene matches. CDR3 nucleotide sequence: TGTGCCAGCGTTGGACAGGAGGGCGGCGGCTACACCTTC. Translating it yields CASVGQEGGGYTF. Combining the CDR3 with reference TRBV19 and TRBJ1-2 gives the whole variable domain DGGITQSPKYLFRKEGQNVTLSCEQNLNHDAMYWYRQDPGQGLRLIYYSQIVNDFQKGDIAEGYSVSREKKESFPLTVTSAQKNPTAFYLCASVGQEGGGYTFGSGTRLTVV.

This chain uses TRBV4-1 with TRBJ1-4; a possible D gene is TRBD1 (5 bases). Germline V gene data show CDR1 as MGHRA and CDR2 as YSYEKL. The CDR3 length is 16 residues. Trimming took 2 bases from V and 5 from J, leaving 15 bases between them. The CDR3 nucleotides are TGCGCCAGCAGCCAAAAAGGGGCTGGTCGAAATGAAAAACTGTTTTTT. Translating gives CASSQKGAGRNEKLFF.

This sequence joins TRBV4-1 and TRBJ1-5; D remains ambiguous. V lost 1 base and J lost 2, with 9 bases in between. Per germline, CDR1 MGHRA and CDR2 YSYEKL. The CDR3 is 15 amino acids. Here the CDR3 DNA reads TGCGCCAGCAGCCAAGGTCGCCAGGGCAATCAGCCCCAGCATTTT. Protein: CASSQGRQGNQPQHF.

This chain connects TRBV7-6 to TRBJ2-1; tentative D call: TRBD2 (6 bases). V was cut by 1 base and J by 0 bases, with 10 bases left in between. CDR1 is SGHVS and CDR2 is FNYEAQ in the germline V gene. This CDR3 is built from 16 residues. The CDR3 DNA reads as TGTGCCAGCAGCTTAGAGCGGGCGGTCTCCTACAATGAGCAGTTCTTC. Translation: CASSLERAVSYNEQFF. Complete variable domain (other parts from reference TRBV7-6 and TRBJ2-1): GAGVSQSPRYKVTKRGQDVALRCDPISGHVSLYWYRQALGQGPEFLTYFNYEAQQDKSGLPNDRFSAERPEGSISTLTIQRTEQRDSAMYRCASSLERAVSYNEQFFGPGTRLTVL.